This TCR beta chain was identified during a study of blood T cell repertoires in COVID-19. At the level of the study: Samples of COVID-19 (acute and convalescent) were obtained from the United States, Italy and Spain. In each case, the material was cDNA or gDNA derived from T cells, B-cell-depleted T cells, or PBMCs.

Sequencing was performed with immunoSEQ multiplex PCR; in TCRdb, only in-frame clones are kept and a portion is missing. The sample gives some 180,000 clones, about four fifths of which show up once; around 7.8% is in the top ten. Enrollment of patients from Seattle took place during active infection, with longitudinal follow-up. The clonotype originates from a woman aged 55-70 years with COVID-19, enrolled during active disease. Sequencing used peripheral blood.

This CDR3 is CASSLITDSKSNEQFF. CDR3 in DNA: TGTGCCAGCAGTTTAATAACCGACTCTAAATCCAATGAGCAGTTCTTC. The chain is built from TRBV28 and TRBJ2-1, with D uncertain. With 2 bases removed from V and 6 bases from J, the gap between germline ends came to 17 bases. CDR1 and CDR2 from the germline V gene are MDHEN and SYDVKM. This CDR3 is 16 amino acids long.